This T cell receptor (beta chain) was observed in a study of CD8 T cells in ankylosing spondylitis. One entry per CDR3 protein, called by TCRdb with MiXCR from the 5' RACE reads. The table shows around 490,000 distinct CDR3 sequences, with 5.3% occurring only once. Ten or more counts support this clonotype. Its target is unknown. Study-level findings and limits: Reports say disease-linked clones showed up significantly more in matched ankylosing spondylitis synovial fluid. Blood of patients with ankylosing spondylitis appeared to be characterized by a TCR beta motif of seven or eight highly homologous variants.

The clonotype comes from a male donor with ankylosing spondylitis. Input material: blood, either unsorted or a sorted T cell fraction (not recorded which).

The CDR3 DNA follows: TGTGCCAGCAGCAGGAGCGATAGCAATCAGCCCCAGCATTTT. This codes for CASSRSDSNQPQHF. This chain joins TRBV12-3 or TRBV12-4 and TRBJ1-5; D remains unclear. The CDR3 is made up of 14 amino acids. The germline V and J ends were trimmed by 6 bases and 0 bases, with 9 bases remaining between them.